Presented here are 24 T cell receptor beta chains from one specimen sequenced in a study of glioma-infiltrating T cells. Using RNA template, CDR3s of TCR alpha and beta were amplified with iRepertoire arm-PCR. TCRdb analysed the multiplex PCR reads with MiXCR anew, one entry per CDR3 protein. This sample has over 140,000 distinct CDR3 sequences; more than 35% occur once, and the top ten carry 20%. The sequenced material came from glioma tissue, nonneoplastic brain tissue, or PBMCs (not recorded which). These receptors were obtained from a human donor with low-grade glioma or glioblastoma, undergoing nonglioma brain surgery, or in good health (not recorded which).

This chain joins TRBV6-1 and TRBJ2-1, with 8 bases matching TRBD2. Trimming took 6 bases from V and 3 from J; bases not matched to a gene: 4. Germline values: CDR1 MNHNS, CDR2 SASEGT. The length of the CDR3 is 14 residues. The DNA for the CDR3 is TGTGCCAGCAGGTTAGCGGGGCACTACAATGAGCAGTTCTTC. This gives the protein CASRLAGHYNEQFF.

This clonotype has a handful of counts. The chain combines TRBV6-2 or TRBV6-3 with TRBJ2-4; D is ambiguous. Deletions cut 1 base from V and 3 bases from J, with 1 base between. CDR1 MNHEY and CDR2 SVGEGT come from the germline V gene. The CDR3 length is 12 residues. The CDR3, as DNA: TGTGCCAGCAGTTACTACAAAAACATTCAGTACTTC. Its translation: CASSYYKNIQYF.

The V and J genes are TRBV6-6 and TRBJ2-2; D gene ambiguous. The CDR3 sequence is 15 residues long. CDR1 MNHNY and CDR2 SVGAGI come from the germline V gene (reference sequence). V lost 0 bases, J lost 4 bases, and 9 bases lay in between. CDR3 sequence reads: CASSYSWEGTGELFF. As DNA, the CDR3 is TGTGCCAGCAGTTACTCGTGGGAAGGCACCGGGGAGCTGTTTTTT.

This chain connects TRBV20-1 to TRBJ1-2; D unresolved. This CDR3 has 14 amino acids. Trimming shortened V by 5 bases and J by 1 base, and 14 bases separated the two germline ends. Per germline, CDR1 DFQATT and CDR2 SNEGSKA (reference sequence). The CDR3 DNA is TGCAGTGCTCTACCAACAGCGAATAACTATGGCTACACCTTC. Translation gives CSALPTANNYGYTF.

This chain uses TRBV24-1 with TRBJ2-6; D gene ambiguous. The CDR3 totals 14 residues. V lost 7 bases and J 3 bases, leaving 9 bases between the germline ends. Looked up from germline, CDR1 is KGHDR and CDR2 is SFDVKD. For the CDR3, the DNA is TGTGCCACCAGCCGGAGTAGTGGGGCCAACGTCCTGACTTTC. Translation: CATSRSSGANVLTF.

The chain recombines TRBV11-2 with TRBJ2-5, with 11 bases identical to TRBD2. CDR3 length: 18 amino acids. Trimming cost V 0 bases and J 2 bases; bases outside gene matches: 8. Germline CDR1 SGHAT, CDR2 FQNNGV. The CDR3 DNA follows: TGTGCCAGCAGCTTAGATTCCCGACTAGCGGGGTTGCAAGAGACCCAGTACTTC. Translation: CASSLDSRLAGLQETQYF. The full variable domain, completed using reference TRBV11-2 and TRBJ2-5, is EAGVAQSPRYKIIEKRQSVAFWCNPISGHATLYWYQQILGQGPKLLIQFQNNGVVDDSQLPKDRFSAERLKGVDSTLKIQPAKLEDSAVYLCASSLDSRLAGLQETQYFGPGTRLLVL.

This clonotype has a single count. This chain joins TRBV11-2 and TRBJ1-1; D might be TRBD1 (6 bases). The germline V gene encodes CDR1 SGHAT and CDR2 FQNNGV. V was trimmed by 10 bases and J by 4 bases, leaving 19 bases between them. The CDR3 has 14 residues. The CDR3 protein is CATKFGQSSTEAFF. CDR3 nucleotide sequence: TGTGCCACCAAATTTGGACAGTCTAGCACTGAAGCTTTCTTT.

The rearrangement uses TRBV2 and TRBJ2-2; D unclear. This CDR3 contains 16 residues. The germline gives CDR1 SNHLY, CDR2 FYNNEI. V lost 3 bases to trimming and J lost 4 bases, with 15 bases between them. The CDR3 DNA reads as TGTGCCAGCAGTGATATTGAGGATAGGGTCACCGGGGAGCTGTTTTTT. Encoded protein: CASSDIEDRVTGELFF.

The chain recombines TRBV29-1 with TRBJ1-6, with TRBD1 matching over 12 bases. V gave up 6 bases and J gave up 7 bases; unmatched junction bases: 1. Germline loops: CDR1 SQVTM, CDR2 ANQGSEA. The CDR3 has 13 amino acids. CDR3 sequence (DNA): TGCAGCGTGGGACAGGGGGCGAATTCACCCCTCCACTTT. This encodes CSVGQGANSPLHF. Filled out from reference TRBV29-1 and TRBJ1-6, the complete variable domain reads SAVISQKPSRDICQRGTSLTIQCQVDSQVTMMFWYRQQPGQSLTLIATANQGSEATYESGFVIDKFPISRPNLTFSTLTVSNMSPEDSSIYLCSVGQGANSPLHFGNGTRLTVT.

This clonotype has only a few counts. V usage is TRBV4-2 and J usage is TRBJ2-7; D perhaps matches TRBD2 (6 bases). Trimming removed 2 bases from V and 2 bases from J, with 13 bases in between. From germline, CDR1 is LGHNA and CDR2 YNFKEQ. The CDR3 is 15 amino acids. In DNA, the CDR3 is TGTGCCAGCAGCCAACCAGGCGGGGAACCCTACGAGCAGTACTTC. Translating it yields CASSQPGGEPYEQYF.

This clonotype was counted a few times. The chain links TRBV6-4 to TRBJ2-1, with D hard to call. In germline, CDR1 is MRHNA, CDR2 SNTAGT. V was clipped by 4 bases and J by 2 bases, with 12 bases between them. The CDR3 is 15 amino acids. CDR3 sequence reads: CASSAGMNPYNEQFF. CDR3 nucleotides: TGTGCCAGCAGTGCAGGAATGAACCCCTACAATGAGCAGTTCTTC.

This sequence joins TRBV12-3 or TRBV12-4 and TRBJ1-1; D may be TRBD1 (5 bases). The V and J ends lost 6 bases and 2 bases respectively, with 13 bases between them. The CDR3 has 14 amino acids. CDR3 sequence (DNA): TGTGCCAGCAGCCCTCGCGGGGGAAACACTGAAGCTTTCTTT. Its translation is CASSPRGGNTEAFF.

V is TRBV4-3 and J is TRBJ1-1, with D hard to call. The CDR3 has 19 residues. Trimming removed 1 base from V and 6 bases from J, with 27 bases in between. Germline-derived CDR1 and CDR2 are LGHNA and YSLEER. The CDR3 DNA reads TGCGCCAGCAGCCAAGTAGGACGAGGGCCCGAGGCCCGTTACTCTGAAGCTTTCTTT. Residues: CASSQVGRGPEARYSEAFF.

V usage is TRBV29-1 and J usage is TRBJ1-1; 8 nucleotides agree with TRBD1. V was clipped by 6 bases and J by 1 base; unmatched bases: 4. Germline V gene sequence: CDR1 SQVTM, CDR2 ANQGSEA. The CDR3 covers 13 residues. CDR3 region: CSVAGGWNTEAFF. In DNA, the CDR3 is TGCAGCGTCGCAGGGGGCTGGAACACTGAAGCTTTCTTT.

This chain uses TRBV6-1 with TRBJ2-7, with TRBD1 matching over 8 bases. Germline CDR1 MNHNS, CDR2 SASEGT. J lost 6 bases, V lost 5 bases, and 9 bases had no gene match. The CDR3 runs 14 residues. The CDR3 here is CASSRGQGDGEQYF. The CDR3 nucleotides read TGTGCCAGCAGTCGCGGACAGGGAGATGGCGAGCAGTACTTC.

A single count supports this clonotype. V is TRBV20-1 and J is TRBJ2-7; 7 bases map to TRBD2. Trimming took 6 bases from V and 5 from J; bases not matched to a gene: 7. Germline loops: CDR1 DFQATT, CDR2 SNEGSKA (reference sequence). This CDR3 is built from 12 residues. CDR3 in amino acids: CSARTSSDEQYF. The CDR3 DNA follows: TGCAGTGCCAGGACTAGTTCCGACGAGCAGTACTTC.

This chain uses TRBV2 with TRBJ1-2; D not certain. The CDR3 has 13 residues. V was clipped by 6 bases and J by 2 bases, with 10 bases between them. Germline V gives CDR1 SNHLY, CDR2 FYNNEI. CDR3 DNA sequence: TGTGCCAGCAGCGCTGAAATAAACTATGGCTACACCTTC. It specifies CASSAEINYGYTF.

This chain joins TRBV10-3 and TRBJ2-1, with D possibly TRBD1 on 5 matching bases. The germline V gene encodes CDR1 ENHRY and CDR2 SYGVKD. V lost 4 bases and J lost 6, with 16 bases in between. This CDR3 is 15 amino acids long. The CDR3, as DNA: TGTGCCATCAGTGCTCAAGGGGTCCTGGGCAATGAGCAGTTCTTC. Residues: CAISAQGVLGNEQFF.

The chain combines TRBV7-2 with TRBJ2-3, with no clear D. Germline CDR1 is SGHTA and CDR2 is FQGNSA. The germline V and J ends were trimmed by 5 bases and 1 base, with 13 bases remaining between them. The CDR3 length is 15 residues. The CDR3 region is CASSTVLLGTDTQYF. The DNA for the CDR3 is TGTGCCAGCAGCACCGTCCTTTTAGGCACAGATACGCAGTATTTT.

The chain is built from TRBV4-1 and TRBJ2-1, with 9 bases aligning to TRBD2. The trim removed 0 bases at V and 2 bases at J, leaving 2 bases unmatched. The CDR3 is made up of 16 amino acids. The germline V gene encodes CDR1 MGHRA and CDR2 YSYEKL. The CDR3 is CASSQDQRGAYNEQFF. CDR3 nucleotides: TGCGCCAGCAGCCAAGACCAGCGGGGGGCCTACAATGAGCAGTTCTTC.

The CDR3 DNA reads TGTGCCAGTAGTCCCGATGTTGGCGATGAGCAGTTCTTC. Residues: CASSPDVGDEQFF. This rearrangement joins TRBV19 to TRBJ2-7; D is uncertain. The DNA end favors TRBJ2-1, so the J call may be wrong. The germline gives CDR1 LNHDA, CDR2 SQIVND (reference sequence). CDR3 length equals 13 residues.

CDR3 nucleotides: TGTGCCAGCAGGAAGGGCTGGGACACTGAAGCTTTCTTT. This codes for CASRKGWDTEAFF. This rearrangement joins TRBV6-1 to TRBJ1-1; D gene unclear. V was shortened by 6 bases and J by 3 bases, with 11 bases between the two germline ends. Germline CDR1 and CDR2: MNHNS and SASEGT. There are 13 residues in the CDR3.

V is TRBV20-1 and J is TRBJ2-3; 11 positions match TRBD2. V shed 0 bases and J 6 bases; nucleotides not matched to a gene: 8. The germline gives CDR1 DFQATT, CDR2 SNEGSKA (reference sequence). The CDR3 runs to 16 residues. The CDR3 sequence: CSARDRLAGWVDTQYF. DNA for the CDR3: TGCAGTGCTAGAGACCGACTAGCGGGATGGGTGGATACGCAGTATTTT.

The chain carries TRBV5-1 and TRBJ1-1; no reliable D call. The CDR3 contains 14 residues. V was pared by 3 bases and J by 1 base, with 10 bases between. Germline CDR1 and CDR2: SGHRS and YFSETQ. CDR3: CASSWSPGNTEAFF. As DNA, the CDR3 is TGCGCCAGCAGCTGGTCCCCGGGGAACACTGAAGCTTTCTTT.